The 32 T cell receptor beta chains below were found in one sample sequenced in a study of blood T cell repertoires in COVID-19. Sequenced by immunoSEQ multiplex PCR; TCRdb stores in-frame clones only, minus some. The top ten clones hold approximately 4.8% of a sample with 200,000 to 250,000 clones, around four fifths of them seen once. Sequencing used PBMCs or T cells enriched from blood (not recorded which). These receptors were obtained from a woman between 50 and 59 years old who had been exposed to COVID-19.

The chain is built from TRBV2 and TRBJ2-7; D is possibly TRBD2 (5 bases). The CDR3 is 12 amino acids. V lost 8 bases to trimming and J lost 3 bases, with 11 bases between them. Germline CDR1 SNHLY, CDR2 FYNNEI. CDR3 loop: CASAGTRYEQYF. The CDR3 DNA is TGTGCCAGCGCGGGCACACGCTACGAGCAGTACTTC.

The chain combines TRBV5-8 with TRBJ1-5; the match to TRBD1 covers 7 bases. This CDR3 is 14 amino acids long. V trimming: 6 bases; J trimming: 7 bases; junction bases outside the gene matches: 10. Germline V gene sequence: CDR1 SGHTS, CDR2 YDEGEE. This CDR3 reads CASTPFRGAQPQHF. For the CDR3, the DNA is TGTGCCAGCACCCCTTTCAGGGGGGCCCAGCCCCAGCATTTT.

DNA of the CDR3: TGTGCCAGTTCCTCACAGAATTTTAACTATGGCTACACCTTC. It specifies CASSSQNFNYGYTF. The chain has TRBV19 and TRBJ1-2; no clear D gene. The CDR3 is 14 residues long. Per the germline V gene, CDR1 is LNHDA and CDR2 is SQIVND (reference sequence). V shed 8 bases and J shed 1 base, with 14 bases lying between them.

The chain links TRBV6-5 to TRBJ1-2; 8 bases are a match to TRBD1. Germline lookup yields CDR1 MNHEY and CDR2 SVGAGI. The CDR3 length is 15 residues. The V segment lost 5 bases and the J segment 7 bases; nucleotides outside the gene matches: 12. CDR3 nucleotides: TGTGCCAGCAGTATTTACAGGGGGGATACGGGTGGCTACACCTTC. Residues: CASSIYRGDTGGYTF.

The chain carries TRBV10-3 and TRBJ2-7, with D perhaps TRBD2 (5 bases). Between the trimmed V and J ends, which lost 0 bases and 9 bases, there was a span of 21 bases. CDR3 length: 16 amino acids. The germline gives CDR1 ENHRY, CDR2 SYGVKD. The CDR3 DNA sequence: TGTGCCATCAGTGAGTCGAGTTCTCCCGGGGTCACCGTGCAGTACTTC. Protein sequence: CAISESSSPGVTVQYF.

The chain employs TRBV19 and TRBJ1-2, with TRBD1 identical over 9 bases. Germline V gene lookup returns CDR1 LNHDA and CDR2 SQIVND (reference sequence). The CDR3 length is 14 residues. The junction had 9 bases not matched to a gene; V was cut back by 6 bases and J by 7 bases. In nucleotides, the CDR3 is TGTGCCAGTAGACCGGGACAGGGAGGAATTGGCTACACCTTC. Residues: CASRPGQGGIGYTF.

This chain connects TRBV19 to TRBJ2-1; 12 positions match TRBD1. This CDR3 region has 13 residues. In germline, CDR1 is LNHDA, CDR2 SQIVND (reference sequence). With 9 bases clipped from V and 7 bases from J, the junction kept 4 bases outside the gene matches. CDR3 bases: TGTGCCAGCCGGGACAGGGGGCAGAATGAGCAGTTCTTC. This sequence encodes CASRDRGQNEQFF.

This chain connects TRBV7-9 to TRBJ2-5; 8 bases align to TRBD2. Trimming at V came to 5 bases and at J to 4 bases, leaving 3 bases not matched to a gene. The CDR3 has 13 amino acids. CDR1 and CDR2 from the germline V gene are SEHNR and FQNEAQ (reference sequence). CDR3 DNA: TGTGCCAGCAGCCCCAGCGGGGGAGAGACCCAGTACTTC. The encoded protein is CASSPSGGETQYF. Combining the CDR3 with reference TRBV7-9 and TRBJ2-5 gives the whole variable domain DTGVSQNPRHKITKRGQNVTFRCDPISEHNRLYWYRQTLGQGPEFLTYFQNEAQLEKSRLLSDRFSAERPKGSFSTLEIQRTEQGDSAMYLCASSPSGGETQYFGPGTRLLVL.

In regard to this clone: Additional DNA sequences in this sample encode the identical CDR3. J is TRBJ1-6 and V is TRBV19; D possibly corresponds to TRBD1 (6 bases). V was shortened by 3 bases and J by 8 bases, with 11 bases between the two germline ends. The CDR3 totals 14 residues. Germline CDR1 reads LNHDA; CDR2 reads SQIVND (reference sequence). The CDR3 DNA reads TGTGCCAGTAGTATTTCACAGGGAGATTCACCCCTCCACTTT. Its protein is CASSISQGDSPLHF.

In this sample, this clone turned up once. The chain employs TRBV4-2 and TRBJ1-3, with unresolved D. Deletions cut 1 base from V and 5 bases from J, with 12 bases between. Germline V gene sequence: CDR1 LGHNA, CDR2 YNFKEQ. This CDR3 comprises 15 residues. CDR3: CASSQGRQMRNTIYF. The DNA for the CDR3 is TGTGCCAGCAGCCAAGGGCGGCAGATGAGAAACACCATATATTTT.

The chain is built from TRBV27 and TRBJ2-2; D is perhaps TRBD2 (6 bases). This CDR3 has 15 amino acids. Trimming left V 8 bases short and J 4 bases short, with 17 bases between. Germline V gene data show CDR1 as MNHEY and CDR2 as SMNVEV (reference sequence). CDR3 loop: CASAGVEGVTGELFF. Written as DNA, the CDR3 is TGTGCCAGCGCTGGGGTGGAGGGTGTCACCGGGGAGCTGTTTTTT.

The chain uses TRBV29-1 and TRBJ2-5, with D perhaps TRBD1 (6 bases). Trimming took 3 bases from V and 2 from J, leaving 19 bases between them. Germline CDR1 reads SQVTM; CDR2 reads ANQGSEA. This CDR3 is built from 16 residues. In nucleotides, the CDR3 is TGCAGCGTTGATAAGGGGGTCTGGCCGGGACAAGAGACCCAGTACTTC. Translation: CSVDKGVWPGQETQYF.

The chain is built from TRBV7-8 and TRBJ1-1; 7 bases fit TRBD1. The CDR3 spans 15 residues. Germline assignment: CDR1 SGHVS and CDR2 FQNEAQ. With V trimmed by 4 bases and J by 0 bases, 5 bases remained unmatched. CDR3 in DNA: TGTGCCAGCAGCTCGAACAGGGGATTGAACACTGAAGCTTTCTTT. This codes for CASSSNRGLNTEAFF.

This chain links TRBV2 with TRBJ2-1; 9 bases are shared with TRBD1. This CDR3 spans 13 amino acids. CDR1 and CDR2 (germline): SNHLY, FYNNEI. V gave up 2 bases and J gave up 8 bases; unmatched junction bases: 1. The CDR3 coding sequence is TGTGCCAGCAGTGAAACAGGGGGCGATGAGCAGTTCTTC. Its translation is CASSETGGDEQFF.

The chain joins TRBV20-1 to TRBJ1-1; D gene unclear. V lost 3 bases to trimming and J lost 2 bases, with 13 bases between them. The germline CDR1 and CDR2 sequences are DFQATT and SNEGSKA (reference sequence). The CDR3 totals 14 residues. The CDR3 bases are TGCAGTGCTAGTAGAGTGTTGGGCAACACTGAAGCTTTCTTT. It is translated as CSASRVLGNTEAFF.

This chain uses TRBV13 with TRBJ2-2; D uncertain. Germline V gene sequence: CDR1 PRHDT, CDR2 FYEKMQ (reference sequence). Deletions cut 5 bases from V and 0 bases from J, with 10 bases between. The CDR3 is 15 amino acids. The CDR3 here is CASSRGGSNTGELFF. The DNA of the CDR3 is TGTGCCAGCAGCAGAGGTGGGTCGAACACCGGGGAGCTGTTTTTT.

V usage is TRBV6-2 or TRBV6-3 and J usage is TRBJ2-1, with 9 bases identical to TRBD2. V lost 5 bases and J lost 6; bases outside the gene matches: 11. The CDR3 contains 16 residues. The V gene's germline CDR1 is MNHEY and CDR2 SVGEGT. The CDR3 reads CASSRPQAGGVNEQFF. CDR3 sequence (DNA): TGTGCCAGCAGTCGACCTCAAGCGGGGGGCGTCAATGAGCAGTTCTTC.

J is TRBJ1-3 and V is TRBV20-1; TRBD1 matches 12 bases. V shed 3 bases and J 4 bases; nucleotides not matched to a gene: 4. The germline gives CDR1 DFQATT, CDR2 SNEGSKA (reference sequence). The CDR3 covers 15 residues. This chain's CDR3 is CSASGTGGRGNTIYF. The DNA for the CDR3 is TGCAGTGCTAGTGGGACAGGGGGCCGCGGAAACACCATATATTTT.

The J gene is TRBJ2-7, the V gene TRBV2, with TRBD1 matching 9 bases. Losses at the gene ends were 9 bases for V and 7 bases for J; bases not matched to a gene: 10. Per germline, CDR1 SNHLY and CDR2 FYNNEI. CDR3 length: 13 amino acids. The CDR3 DNA is TGTGCCAGTAACCGGGACAGGGAGGGAGAGCAGTACTTC. Amino acids: CASNRDREGEQYF.

This rearrangement joins TRBV5-6 to TRBJ2-5, with a weak D call TRBD1 (5 bases). V was trimmed by 2 bases and J by 1 base, leaving 9 bases between them. From germline, CDR1 is SGHDT and CDR2 YYEEEE. CDR3 size: 14 residues. CDR3 DNA sequence: TGTGCCAGCAGCTTTAATCAGGGCCAAGAGACCCAGTACTTC. Amino acids: CASSFNQGQETQYF.

The chain carries TRBV19 and TRBJ2-2; 7 bases fit TRBD2. The length of the CDR3 is 16 residues. V lost 1 base to trimming and J lost 6 bases; unmatched junction nucleotides: 8. Germline V gene data show CDR1 as LNHDA and CDR2 as SQIVND (reference sequence). CDR3 sequence: CASSIAGGKGSGELFF. The CDR3 DNA reads as TGTGCCAGTAGTATAGCCGGGGGGAAGGGTTCCGGGGAGCTGTTTTTT.

V usage is TRBV21-1 and J usage is TRBJ2-1; TRBD2 reflects the table's D call only, with no check against the DNA. TRBV21-1 is given as a pseudogene. This CDR3 contains 15 residues. CDR3 protein: CASSDFLNGYNEQFF. The CDR3 DNA reads as TGTGCCAGCAGCGACTTCCTAAATGGTTACAATGAGCAGTTCTTC.

The chain recombines TRBV2 with TRBJ1-2; TRBD1 agrees at 8 bases. The CDR3 is 13 amino acids. V lost 3 bases to trimming and J lost 4 bases; unmatched junction nucleotides: 1. Germline V gives CDR1 SNHLY, CDR2 FYNNEI. The CDR3 DNA sequence: TGTGCCAGCAGTGATGACAGGGGCTATGGCTACACCTTC. Its translation: CASSDDRGYGYTF.

This clone was found once. This chain connects TRBV7-8 to TRBJ2-7, with 9 bases lining up with TRBD1. Germline CDR1 is SGHVS and CDR2 is FQNEAQ. Unmatched junction bases numbered 13, after V lost 8 bases and J lost 5 bases. The CDR3 is 15 residues long. In DNA form, the CDR3 reads TGTGCCAGCCCTCCCCCCGGGACAGGGATACACGAGCAGTACTTC. Its protein product is CASPPPGTGIHEQYF.

The chain is built from TRBV6-2 or TRBV6-3 and TRBJ1-1; a weak D match, TRBD1 (5 bases). The CDR3 is 13 residues long. Germline V gives CDR1 MNHEY, CDR2 SVGEGT. The germline V and J ends were trimmed by 5 bases and 0 bases, with 7 bases remaining between them. Written as DNA, the CDR3 is TGTGCCAGCAGTCACAGGTTGAACACTGAAGCTTTCTTT. It yields the protein CASSHRLNTEAFF.

CDR3 sequence (DNA): TGTGCCAGCAGCCTCCGGACAGGGAGGGACACTGAAGCTTTCTTT. This translates into CASSLRTGRDTEAFF. The chain employs TRBV14 and TRBJ1-1; 8 bases map to TRBD1. This CDR3 has 15 residues. Germline CDR1 and CDR2: SGHDN and FVKESK. J lost 3 bases, V lost 4 bases, and 7 bases had no gene match.

This chain connects TRBV5-6 to TRBJ2-2; D call uncertain. Per germline, CDR1 SGHDT and CDR2 YYEEEE. This CDR3 spans 15 amino acids. Trimming pared 0 bases from V and 6 bases from J, leaving 12 bases between. DNA for the CDR3: TGTGCCAGCAGCTTGGACAGTGGCAATTCCGGGGAGCTGTTTTTT. It translates to CASSLDSGNSGELFF.

This sequence joins TRBV12-5 and TRBJ2-3, with 14 bases lining up with TRBD2. The J segment lost 7 bases and the V segment lost 4 bases, leaving 4 bases of the junction unmatched. From germline, CDR1 is LGHNT and CDR2 FRNRAP. The CDR3 runs 15 residues. The CDR3 loop is CASGSGLAGGHTQYF. CDR3 sequence (DNA): TGTGCTAGTGGTTCCGGACTAGCGGGGGGCCATACGCAGTATTTT.

The count of this clone is one. The chain carries TRBV28 and TRBJ1-5, with 8 bases matching TRBD1. CDR1 and CDR2 from the germline V gene are MDHEN and SYDVKM. This CDR3 has 18 residues. J was trimmed by 4 bases and V by 5 bases; bases with no gene match: 16. The CDR3 region has the DNA TGTGCCAGCAGTCCCTTACACACAGGGGGAGGGAGAAATCAGCCCCAGCATTTT. This translates into CASSPLHTGGGRNQPQHF.

The chain combines TRBV4-1 with TRBJ1-1; D is undetermined. CDR1 and CDR2 from the germline V gene are MGHRA and YSYEKL. The germline V and J ends were trimmed by 3 bases and 0 bases, with 8 bases remaining between them. This CDR3 has 14 amino acids. The CDR3 sequence is CASSQGLMNTEAFF. The CDR3 DNA follows: TGCGCCAGCAGCCAGGGCCTGATGAACACTGAAGCTTTCTTT.

This chain connects TRBV2 to TRBJ1-4; maybe TRBD1 (6 bases). The germline V gene has CDR1 SNHLY and CDR2 FYNNEI. Trimming stripped 0 bases from V and 8 bases from J, with 13 bases between. The CDR3 runs to 15 residues. The CDR3 bases are TGTGCCAGCAGTGAAGCGCAGGGCAGGGGAGAAAAACTGTTTTTT. Translated, it gives CASSEAQGRGEKLFF.

The chain recombines TRBV7-3 with TRBJ2-1; 10 bases are shared with TRBD1. The CDR3 is 14 residues long. Unmatched junction bases numbered 2, after V lost 2 bases and J lost 7 bases. CDR1 and CDR2 (germline): SGHTA, FQGTGA. In DNA form, the CDR3 reads TGTGCCAGCAGCTTAGGGGGACAGGGGAATGAGCAGTTCTTC. This translates into CASSLGGQGNEQFF.